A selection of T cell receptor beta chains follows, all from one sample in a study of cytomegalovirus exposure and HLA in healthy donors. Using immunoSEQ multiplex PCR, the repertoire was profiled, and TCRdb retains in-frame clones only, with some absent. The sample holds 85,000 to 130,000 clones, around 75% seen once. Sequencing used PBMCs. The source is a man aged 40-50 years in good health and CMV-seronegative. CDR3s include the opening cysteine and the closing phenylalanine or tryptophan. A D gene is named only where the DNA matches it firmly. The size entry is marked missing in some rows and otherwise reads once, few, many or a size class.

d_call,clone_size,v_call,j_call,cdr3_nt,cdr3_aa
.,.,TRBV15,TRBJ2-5,TGTGCCACCAGCAGAGTCCGGGCAGCATTAACAGGGGAGACCCAGTACTTC,CATSRVRAALTGETQYF
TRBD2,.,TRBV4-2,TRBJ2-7,TGTGCCAGCAGCCCCACAGCGGGGTCCCTCGAGCAGTACTTC,CASSPTAGSLEQYF
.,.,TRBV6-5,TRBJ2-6,TGTGCCAGCAGTTACTCGGACTACTCTGGGGCCAACGTCCTGACTTTC,CASSYSDYSGANVLTF
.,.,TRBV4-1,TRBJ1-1,TGCGCCAGCAGCCACCCCGCTAGCGGGGTTAAAGCTTTCTTT,CASSHPASGVKAFF
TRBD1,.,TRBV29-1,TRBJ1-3,TGCAGCGTTCACAGGGGAGAGGGCTCTGGAAACACCATATATTTT,CSVHRGEGSGNTIYF
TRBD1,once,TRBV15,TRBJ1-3,TGTGCCACCAGCAGACAGGGACAGCTATCTGGAAACACCATATATTTT,CATSRQGQLSGNTIYF
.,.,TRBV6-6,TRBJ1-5,TGTGCCAGCAGCCAGGGGAAATACAATCAGCCCCAGCATTTT,CASSQGKYNQPQHF
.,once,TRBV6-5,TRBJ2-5,TGTGCCAGCGGGGACTCCAAAGAGACCCAGTACTTC,CASGDSKETQYF
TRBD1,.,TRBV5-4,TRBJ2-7,TGTGCCAGCAGACAGGGGCCGAACTCCTACGAGCAGTACTTC,CASRQGPNSYEQYF
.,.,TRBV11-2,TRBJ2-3,TGTGCCAGCAGCTTAGGGGTCGGGTTGAGGGCAGATACGCAGTATTTT,CASSLGVGLRADTQYF
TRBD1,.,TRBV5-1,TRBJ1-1,TGCGCCAGCAGCGTAACCGGGACAGGGGTGGGCACTGAAGCTTTCTTT,CASSVTGTGVGTEAFF
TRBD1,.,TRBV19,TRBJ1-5,TGTGCCAGTAGTTTCGGGACAGGGTATCAGCCCCAGCATTTT,CASSFGTGYQPQHF
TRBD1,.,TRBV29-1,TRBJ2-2,TGCAGCGGCCGACAGGGCGGCACCGGGGAGCTGTTTTTT,CSGRQGGTGELFF
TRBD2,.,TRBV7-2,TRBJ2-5,TGTGCCAGCAGCTTAACCGGACTAGCGGGGGGGATAGAGACCCAGTACTTC,CASSLTGLAGGIETQYF
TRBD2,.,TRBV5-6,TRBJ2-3,TGTGCCAGCAGCCTAGCCGGGACTAGGGTGAGCGATACGCAGTATTTT,CASSLAGTRVSDTQYF
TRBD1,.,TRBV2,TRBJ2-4,TGTGCCAGCAGACCTTCAGGACAGGGGATGATGAGTACAAAAAACATTCAGTACTTC,CASRPSGQGMMSTKNIQYF
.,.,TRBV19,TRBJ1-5,TGTGCCAGTAGTGGGCAGGACAATCAGCCCCAGCATTTT,CASSGQDNQPQHF
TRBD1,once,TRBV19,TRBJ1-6,TGTGCCAGTACCCCACAGGCAGGGGGCTTGAGTTCACCCCTCCACTTT,CASTPQAGGLSSPLHF
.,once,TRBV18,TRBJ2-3,TGTGCCAGCTCACCACCAGCGGGCCCAGATACGCAGTATTTT,CASSPPAGPDTQYF
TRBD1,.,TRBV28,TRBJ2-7,TGTGCCAGCAGTTTAAGACAGGGCTCCTACGAGCAGTACTTC,CASSLRQGSYEQYF
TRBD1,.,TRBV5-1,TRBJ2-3,TGCGCCAGCAGCTTGGGACAGGGAAGGGATACGCAGTATTTT,CASSLGQGRDTQYF
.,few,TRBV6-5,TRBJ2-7,TGTGCTTTTTTCAAGCAGAAGGCGGCATACGAGCAGTACTTC,CAFFKQKAAYEQYF
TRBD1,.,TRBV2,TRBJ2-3,TGTGCCAGCAGTGAAGAACGTGGGACAGGGACGGGGGATACGCAGTATTTT,CASSEERGTGTGDTQYF
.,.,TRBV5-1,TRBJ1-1,TGCGCCAGCAGCCCAATGCAAGTGAGCACTGAAGCTTTCTTT,CASSPMQVSTEAFF
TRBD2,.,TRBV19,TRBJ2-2,TGTGCCAGTAGTATTAGCGGGGTGAACACCGGGGAGCTGTTTTTT,CASSISGVNTGELFF
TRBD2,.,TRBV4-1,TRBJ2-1,TGCGCCAGCAGCCAGGGGGGACTAGCGGGGGACGGTCGGAATGAGCAGTTCTTC,CASSQGGLAGDGRNEQFF
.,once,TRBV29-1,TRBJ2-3,TGCAGCGTTGAAGAGGTCCGGGGGGCAAATACGCAGTATTTT,CSVEEVRGANTQYF
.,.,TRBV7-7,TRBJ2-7,TGTGCCAGCAGCTTCCCCGACACGTACGAGCAGTACTTC,CASSFPDTYEQYF
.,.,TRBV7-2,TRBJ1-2,TGTGCCAGCAGCTTAGACGCGGGAAGCTATGGCTACACCTTC,CASSLDAGSYGYTF
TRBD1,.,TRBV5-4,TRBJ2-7,TGTGCCAGCACTTGGGACAGGGCGCGCGAGCAGTACTTC,CASTWDRAREQYF
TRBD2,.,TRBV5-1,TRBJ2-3,TGCGCCAGCAGCTTTGGCGGGGGGGCAGATACGCAGTATTTT,CASSFGGGADTQYF
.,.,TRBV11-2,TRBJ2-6,TGTGCCAGCAGCTTTAACCAGGGGACTGGGGCCAACGTCCTGACTTTC,CASSFNQGTGANVLTF
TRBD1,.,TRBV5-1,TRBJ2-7,TGCGCCAGCAGCTGGCGGACAGGGGTCAACGAGCAGTACTTC,CASSWRTGVNEQYF
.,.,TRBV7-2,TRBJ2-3,TGTGCCAGCAGCTTAAGGTTTTTAGCCACAGATACGCAGTATTTT,CASSLRFLATDTQYF
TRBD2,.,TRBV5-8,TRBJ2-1,TGTGCCAGCAGCTTACTAGCGGGGAATGAGCAGTTCTTC,CASSLLAGNEQFF
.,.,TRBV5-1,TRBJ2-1,TGCGCCAGCAGCTTGGTAGCTTACAATGAGCAGTTCTTC,CASSLVAYNEQFF
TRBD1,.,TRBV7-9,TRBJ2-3,TGTGCCAGCAGCTCGACAGGGAGCACAGATACGCAGTATTTT,CASSSTGSTDTQYF
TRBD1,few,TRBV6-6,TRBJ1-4,TGTGCCAGCAGGACGGGACAGGCATATGAAAAACTGTTTTTT,CASRTGQAYEKLFF
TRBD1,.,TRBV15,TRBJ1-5,TGTGCCACCAGCTCAAACCAGGGGGCTCGGCAGCCCCAGCATTTT,CATSSNQGARQPQHF
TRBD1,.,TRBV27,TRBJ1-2,TGTGCCAGCCGCGACAGGGGGCTGGGTTATGGCTACACCTTC,CASRDRGLGYGYTF
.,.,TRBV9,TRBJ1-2,TGTGCCAGCAGCGCTGCCCGGGGGAGCTCTGGCTACACCTTC,CASSAARGSSGYTF
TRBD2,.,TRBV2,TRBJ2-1,TGTGCCAGCAGTGGACTAGCGGGGGGACGGGGTGAGCAGTTCTTC,CASSGLAGGRGEQFF
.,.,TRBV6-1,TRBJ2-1,TGTGCCAGCAGTGACCCCAGGGAAGTGGGCAATGAGCAGTTCTTC,CASSDPREVGNEQFF
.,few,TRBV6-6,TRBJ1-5,TGTGCCACAAGGGGTGGGAATGGAGGCAATCAGCCCCAGCATTTT,CATRGGNGGNQPQHF
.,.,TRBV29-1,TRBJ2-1,TGCAGCGCCAACAAACCAATATCGCCGGTAGGAGCTGACAATGAGCAGTTCTTC,CSANKPISPVGADNEQFF
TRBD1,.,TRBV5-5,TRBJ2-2,TGTGCCAGCGACTATCGACAGGGGAACACCGGGGAGCTGTTTTTT,CASDYRQGNTGELFF
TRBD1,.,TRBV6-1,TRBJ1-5,TGTGCCAGCAGTGGACCGGGGACAGGGGGCGGCAATCAGCCCCAGCATTTT,CASSGPGTGGGNQPQHF
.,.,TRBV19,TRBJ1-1,TGTGCCAGTAGCGTAGTAGGGGTGAACACTGAAGCTTTCTTT,CASSVVGVNTEAFF
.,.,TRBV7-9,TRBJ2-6,TGTGCCAGCAGGCCCAGGGCTGGGGCCAACGTCCTGACTTTC,CASRPRAGANVLTF
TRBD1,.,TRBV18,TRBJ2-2,TGTGCCAGCTCACCAACGGGACAGGGAGGCACCGGGGAGCTGTTTTTT,CASSPTGQGGTGELFF
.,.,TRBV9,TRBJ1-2,TGTGCCAGCAGCGTCGGGGGTGGCTATGGCTACACCTTC,CASSVGGGYGYTF
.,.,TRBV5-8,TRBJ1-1,TGTGCCAGCAGCTTGGGCCCCCAGGTGAACACTGAAGCTTTCTTT,CASSLGPQVNTEAFF
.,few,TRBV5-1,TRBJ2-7,TGCGCCAGCAGCCCCGGGGGGACAGGAATGTACGAGCAGTACTTC,CASSPGGTGMYEQYF
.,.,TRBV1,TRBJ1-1,TGCACCAGCAGCCAAGAAGTAGAGGGAAAGAACACTGAAGCTTTCTTT,CTSSQEVEGKNTEAFF
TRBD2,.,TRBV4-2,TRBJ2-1,TGTGCCAGCAGCCAAGTGACTAGCGGGGACAATGAGCAGTTCTTC,CASSQVTSGDNEQFF